This T cell receptor beta chain was documented in a study of CD8 T cells in Susac syndrome. Negative isolation yielded CD8+ and CD4+ T cells; FACS enriched TEMRA cells. V was clipped by 5 bases and J by 3 bases, with 3 bases between them. CDR3 length: 11 amino acids. Germline CDR1 LGHDT, CDR2 YNNKEL (reference sequence). About 0.45 to 1 ug RNA was reverse transcribed with random hexamers. Across 54 Vbeta and 13 Jbeta, TCR beta CDR3 was amplified with immunoSEQ multiplex PCR. TCRdb re-called the immunoSEQ multiplex PCR reads with MiXCR, one entry per CDR3 protein. The data hold about 200,000 distinct CDR3 sequences, with 85% to 95% observed a single time.

Sample: CD4+ T cells from PBMCs. V and J are TRBV3-1 and TRBJ2-3; D is undetermined. This TCR came from a human donor in good health. The CDR3 is CASSKTDTQYF. In nucleotides, the CDR3 is TGTGCCAGCAGCAAAACAGATACGCAGTATTTT.